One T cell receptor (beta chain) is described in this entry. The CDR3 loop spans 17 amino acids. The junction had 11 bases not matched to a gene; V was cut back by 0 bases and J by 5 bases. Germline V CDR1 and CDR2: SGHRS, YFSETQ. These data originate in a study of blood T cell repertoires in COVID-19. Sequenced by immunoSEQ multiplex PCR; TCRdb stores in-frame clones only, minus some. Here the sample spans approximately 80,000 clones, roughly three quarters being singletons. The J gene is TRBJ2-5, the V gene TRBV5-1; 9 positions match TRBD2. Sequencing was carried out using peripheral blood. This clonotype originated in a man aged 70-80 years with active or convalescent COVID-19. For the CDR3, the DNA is TGCGCCAGCAGCTTGGGCCCGGCGGGGGGGCGGCCGGAGACCCAGTACTTC. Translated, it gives CASSLGPAGGRPETQYF.